The sequence of this T cell receptor beta chain was determined in a study of cytomegalovirus exposure and HLA in healthy donors. Turning to the study itself: Across 300 to 400 genotyped donors, around 80% landed in the Caucasian-associated ancestry cluster.

Study-level findings and limits: The authors assumed roughly uniform sequencing depth across donors for presence/absence analyses. It was in a later analysis that TCR association rates were seen to vary by HLA locus, highest for DRB1 and lowest for HLA-C.

Germline loops: CDR1 SGHDT, CDR2 YYEEEE. The CDR3 runs 13 residues. Trimming took off 3 bases at V and 1 base at J, with 7 bases between the two ends. As regards this clone: Its specificity is unknown.

The PCR employed 60 Vbeta primers together with 13 Jbeta primers. The protocol was immunoSEQ multiplex PCR, while the TCRdb copy is restricted to in-frame clones and leaves out a portion. The table shows some 150,000 clones, with approximately 84% occurring only once. This sequence was found in a middle-aged woman in good health and CMV-seronegative. Material: PBMCs. The rearrangement uses TRBV5-6 and TRBJ1-2; unclear D gene. The CDR3: CASSSGINYGYTF. CDR3 nucleotide sequence: TGTGCCAGCAGCTCTGGCATTAACTATGGCTACACCTTC.